Described below is a single T cell receptor beta chain sequence and its context. Other DNA sequences in this sample translate to the same CDR3. The data originate from a study of blood T cell repertoires in COVID-19. About the study: Researchers got acute and convalescent COVID-19 samples from the United States, Italy and Spain. PBMCs, B-cell-depleted T cells, or T cells provided the cDNA or gDNA that made up the material.

This CDR3 is 15 amino acids long. Between the trimmed V and J ends, which lost 3 bases and 7 bases, there was a span of 19 bases. CDR1 KGHSH and CDR2 LQKENI come from the germline V gene. Under the authors' procedure: Scientists estimated how many nucleated cells there were by amplifying reference gene primers. Clones were sequenced by immunoSEQ multiplex PCR, and TCRdb holds only the in-frame ones, with some missing. That table furnishes V, J and clone size, whereas the DNA furnished D and trimming. This table has tens of thousands of clones, 80% to 95% appearing once. This sequence was found in a human donor in a cohort sampled during active COVID-19. V and J are TRBV18 and TRBJ2-7; D is perhaps TRBD2 (6 bases). The source material was peripheral blood. The CDR3 loop is CASSPGGNGLGEQYF. CDR3 DNA sequence: TGTGCCAGCTCACCGGGGGGAAACGGTCTGGGGGAGCAGTACTTC. Full variable domain (outside the CDR3, taken from reference TRBV18 and TRBJ2-7): NAGVMQNPRHLVRRRGQEARLRCSPMKGHSHVYWYRQLPEEGLKFMVYLQKENIIDESGMPKERFSAEFPKEGPSILRIQQVVRGDSAAYFCASSPGGNGLGEQYFGPGTRLTVT.